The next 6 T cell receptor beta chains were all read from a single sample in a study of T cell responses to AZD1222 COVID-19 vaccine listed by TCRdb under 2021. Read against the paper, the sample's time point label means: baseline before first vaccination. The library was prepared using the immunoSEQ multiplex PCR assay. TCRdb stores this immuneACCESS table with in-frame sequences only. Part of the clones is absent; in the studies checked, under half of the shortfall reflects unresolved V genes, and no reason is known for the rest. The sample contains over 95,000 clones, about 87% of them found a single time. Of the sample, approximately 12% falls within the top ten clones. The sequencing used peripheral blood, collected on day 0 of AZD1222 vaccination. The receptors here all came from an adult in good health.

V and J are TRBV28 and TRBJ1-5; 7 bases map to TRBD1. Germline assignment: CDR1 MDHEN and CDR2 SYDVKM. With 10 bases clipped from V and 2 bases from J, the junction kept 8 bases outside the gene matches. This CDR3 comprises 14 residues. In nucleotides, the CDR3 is TGTGCCACTACCCCAGGGGGAGGCAATCAGCCCCAGCATTTT. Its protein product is CATTPGGGNQPQHF.

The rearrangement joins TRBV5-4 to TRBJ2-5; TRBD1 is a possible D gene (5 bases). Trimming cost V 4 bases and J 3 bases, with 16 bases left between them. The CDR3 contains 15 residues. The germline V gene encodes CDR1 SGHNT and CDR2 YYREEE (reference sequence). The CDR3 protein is CASSPPGKGEETQYF. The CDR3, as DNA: TGTGCCAGCAGCCCTCCAGGGAAGGGTGAAGAGACCCAGTACTTC. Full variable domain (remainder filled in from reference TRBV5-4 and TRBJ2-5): ETGVTQSPTHLIKTRGQQVTLRCSSQSGHNTVSWYQQALGQGPQFIFQYYREEENGRGNFPPRFSGLQFPNYSSELNVNALELDDSALYLCASSPPGKGEETQYFGPGTRLLVL.

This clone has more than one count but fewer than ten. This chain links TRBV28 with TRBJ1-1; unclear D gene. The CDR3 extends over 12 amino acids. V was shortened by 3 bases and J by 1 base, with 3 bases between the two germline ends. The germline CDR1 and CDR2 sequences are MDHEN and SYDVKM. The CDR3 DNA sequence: TGTGCCAGCAGTTTGCAGAACACTGAAGCTTTCTTT. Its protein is CASSLQNTEAFF.

The CDR3 region is CASRDLVTGDLPEQYF. The CDR3 region has the DNA TGCGCCAGCAGGGATTTGGTTACAGGGGACTTGCCGGAGCAGTACTTC. The chain recombines TRBV5-1 with TRBJ2-7, with D perhaps TRBD1 (7 bases). Germline loops: CDR1 SGHRS, CDR2 YFSETQ. Trimming left V 5 bases short and J 7 bases short, with 25 bases between. The CDR3 runs 16 residues.

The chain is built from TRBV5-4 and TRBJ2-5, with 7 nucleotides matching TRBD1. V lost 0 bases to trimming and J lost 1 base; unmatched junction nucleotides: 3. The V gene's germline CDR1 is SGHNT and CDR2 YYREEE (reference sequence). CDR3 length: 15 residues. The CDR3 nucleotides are TGTGCCAGCAGCTTGGTTGAGGGGGCCCAAGAGACCCAGTACTTC. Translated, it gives CASSLVEGAQETQYF.

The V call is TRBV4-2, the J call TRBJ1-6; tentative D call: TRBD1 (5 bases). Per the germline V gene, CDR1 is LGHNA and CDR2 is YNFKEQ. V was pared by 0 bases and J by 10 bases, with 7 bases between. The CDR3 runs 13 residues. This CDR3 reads CASSQDRGSPLHF. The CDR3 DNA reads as TGTGCCAGCAGCCAAGATCGGGGGTCACCCCTCCACTTT.